Listed below are T cell receptor beta chains from one sample, sequenced in a study of naive and memory T cell subsets. In TCRdb, the UMI-ligation and nested PCR reads were re-called with MiXCR into one record per CDR3 protein. The repertoire consists of over 20,000 distinct CDR3 sequences, with 5% to 5.5% occurring once and the leading ten covering around 7.4%. Sample: blood. These receptors were obtained from an adult in good health. CDR3s include the opening cysteine and the closing phenylalanine or tryptophan. Each record gives: clone size, J gene, V gene, D gene, CDR3 DNA, CDR3 protein. The D gene is left open where the match is weak. Rows give clone size only sometimes, using once, few, many, or a class for an expanded clone.

many,TRBJ2-1,TRBV7-3,TRBD1,TGTGCCAGCAGCCTCGACAGGGCCCTGTCGAATGAGCAGTTCTTC,CASSLDRALSNEQFF
many,TRBJ1-6,TRBV5-1,TRBD1,TGCGCCAGCAGCTTTGGGACAGACATTTCACCCCTCCACTTT,CASSFGTDISPLHF
-,TRBJ2-7,TRBV28,TRBD1,TGTGCCAGCAGTGAACCGGGACAGGGGACCGAGCAGTACTTC,CASSEPGQGTEQYF
many,TRBJ2-1,TRBV7-9,TRBD2,TGTGCCAGCAGCTACCTGACTAGCGATGAGCAGTTCTTC,CASSYLTSDEQFF
few,TRBJ2-5,TRBV12-5,-,TGTGCTAGTGGTTTGTCCCGGGGCCGGGAAGAGACCCAGTACTTC,CASGLSRGREETQYF
few,TRBJ2-2,TRBV4-3,TRBD1,TGCGCCAGCAGCCATCAGGGGGTGTACACCGGGGAGCTGTTTTTT,CASSHQGVYTGELFF
few,TRBJ2-5,TRBV7-2,-,TGTGCCAGCAGCTTAGGGACCCTGTACCAAGAGACCCAGTACTTC,CASSLGTLYQETQYF
-,TRBJ2-1,TRBV5-4,-,TGTGCCAGCAGCACTATGTCCAGGGGAGGAAGCTACAATGAGCAGTTCTTC,CASSTMSRGGSYNEQFF
many,TRBJ1-1,TRBV5-6,-,TGTGCCAGCAGCTTGGAGGAGAACACTGAAGCTTTCTTT,CASSLEENTEAFF
many,TRBJ2-6,TRBV9,-,TGTGCCAGCAGCGTAGGGGGCGGGCCGAGCGGGGCCAACGTCCTGACTTTC,CASSVGGGPSGANVLTF
-,TRBJ2-7,TRBV7-8,-,TGTGCCAGCAGCTTCAATTTGGAGCAGTACTTC,CASSFNLEQYF
medium-sized,TRBJ2-1,TRBV11-2,-,TGTGCCAGCAGCTTAGATCGGGCCCCCAATGAGCAGTTCTTC,CASSLDRAPNEQFF
many,TRBJ2-3,TRBV28,TRBD2,TGTGCCAGCGGGTGGAGACTAGCCACCGGCGTTACGCAGTATTTT,CASGWRLATGVTQYF
many,TRBJ2-3,TRBV4-1,TRBD2,TGCGCCAGCAGCCTTCAGGCAGTAGCGGGAGGTGGGGATACGCAGTATTTT,CASSLQAVAGGGDTQYF
many,TRBJ1-5,TRBV30,TRBD1,TGTGCCTGGAGTCGGACAGGGGGCTATCAGCCCCAGCATTTT,CAWSRTGGYQPQHF
-,TRBJ2-3,TRBV10-3,-,TGTGCCATCCGAGACCTGGGCACAGATACGCAGTATTTT,CAIRDLGTDTQYF
many,TRBJ2-5,TRBV6-6,TRBD1,TGTGCCAGCAGTTACATGCAGGGGGCCGCGGAGACCCAGTACTTC,CASSYMQGAAETQYF
-,TRBJ2-7,TRBV28,-,TGTGCCAGCAGTCCGGACAGTTCTAGCTTTTCCTACGAGCAGTACTTC,CASSPDSSSFSYEQYF
many,TRBJ1-1,TRBV18,TRBD1,TGTGCCAGCTCACCACCCGGACAGGGAGCTTTCTTT,CASSPPGQGAFF
many,TRBJ1-1,TRBV29-1,-,TGCAGCGTTGAGAGGGTAACGAACACTGAAGCTTTCTTT,CSVERVTNTEAFF
many,TRBJ1-2,TRBV6-5,-,TGTGCCAGCTTCTCGATCGGGACCAGAGATGGCTACACCTTC,CASFSIGTRDGYTF
many,TRBJ2-1,TRBV29-1,-,TGCAGCGTTGAAGGGAGTGACTACACTGAGCAGTTCTTC,CSVEGSDYTEQFF
few,TRBJ2-3,TRBV27,-,TGTGCCAGCAGTTTCATCGGCGGGACCCCAGATACGCAGTATTTT,CASSFIGGTPDTQYF
many,TRBJ1-1,TRBV5-5,-,TGTGCCAGCACCTCTGGCGCAGCCGGCCACACTGAAGCTTTCTTT,CASTSGAAGHTEAFF
many,TRBJ2-5,TRBV29-1,TRBD1,TGCAGCGTTGAACATGGACAGGTTGAAGAGACCCAGTACTTC,CSVEHGQVEETQYF
many,TRBJ2-1,TRBV20-1,-,TGCAGTGCTAGAAGGCGGTTTAGCTCCTACAATGAGCAGTTCTTC,CSARRRFSSYNEQFF
-,TRBJ2-2,TRBV10-3,-,TGTGCCATCAGTGTTATGGGGGGACGGAACACCGGGGAGCTGTTTTTT,CAISVMGGRNTGELFF
-,TRBJ1-5,TRBV11-2,-,TGTGCCAGCAGCTTAGATTACGTTCAGCCCCAGCATTTT,CASSLDYVQPQHF
many,TRBJ2-2,TRBV6-5,TRBD1,TGTGCCAGCAAAAGAGACAGGGCGAACACCGGGGAGCTGTTTTTT,CASKRDRANTGELFF
-,TRBJ1-2,TRBV3-1,-,TGTGCCAGCAGCGCCGGGACTCCCGGAGGCTACACCTTC,CASSAGTPGGYTF
many,TRBJ2-1,TRBV28,-,TGTGCCAGCAGTTCCACCGGACTACACAATGAGCAGTTCTTC,CASSSTGLHNEQFF
medium-sized,TRBJ1-5,TRBV18,-,TGTGCCAGCTCAACTTCCCAGGGCCGAGATCAGCCCCAGCATTTT,CASSTSQGRDQPQHF
many,TRBJ2-7,TRBV29-1,TRBD2,TGCAGCGTGGGTCTCCCGGGACTACTCCCCTACGAGCAGTACTTC,CSVGLPGLLPYEQYF